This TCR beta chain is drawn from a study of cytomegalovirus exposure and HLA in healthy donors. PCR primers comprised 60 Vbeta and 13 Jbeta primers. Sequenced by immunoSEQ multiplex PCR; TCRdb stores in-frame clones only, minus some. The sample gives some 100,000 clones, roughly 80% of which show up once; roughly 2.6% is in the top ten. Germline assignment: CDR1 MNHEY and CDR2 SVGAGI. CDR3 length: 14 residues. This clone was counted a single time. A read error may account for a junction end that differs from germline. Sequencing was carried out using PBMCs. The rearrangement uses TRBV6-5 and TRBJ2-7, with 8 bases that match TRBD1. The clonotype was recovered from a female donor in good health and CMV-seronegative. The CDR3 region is CARSRDRSSYEQYF. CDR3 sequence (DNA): TGTGCCCGCAGCCGGGACAGGAGCTCCTACGAGCAGTACTTC.